The present T cell receptor (beta chain) was sequenced within a study of T cell responses to AZD1222 COVID-19 vaccine. The overall study: Second doses at about 4 or about 12 weeks were pooled.

Per germline, CDR1 MNHEY and CDR2 SVGAGI. V dropped 5 bases and J dropped 10 bases, with 12 bases sitting between them. The CDR3 is made up of 12 amino acids. This clone was recorded once. As yet, its antigen is unknown. The protocol was immunoSEQ multiplex PCR, while the TCRdb copy is restricted to in-frame clones and leaves out a portion. Here the sample spans about 120,000 clones, around nine tenths being singletons. Study-wide results and limits: The donor group comprised mostly white British people and more females; the analysis possibly underestimated clonal diversity. Nearly half of spike-specific TCRs reportedly go after variant regions that carry no mutations. Dominant CD4 TCR responses targeted spike regions 160-218 and 743-854.

The sample in question was peripheral blood, obtained on day 0 of AZD1222 vaccination. The V call is TRBV6-5, the J call TRBJ2-1; possible D gene TRBD1, 6 bases. This receptor was taken from an adult in good health. The CDR3 spells CASSSSGEEQFF. DNA for the CDR3: TGTGCCAGCAGTAGCTCAGGGGAGGAGCAGTTCTTC.